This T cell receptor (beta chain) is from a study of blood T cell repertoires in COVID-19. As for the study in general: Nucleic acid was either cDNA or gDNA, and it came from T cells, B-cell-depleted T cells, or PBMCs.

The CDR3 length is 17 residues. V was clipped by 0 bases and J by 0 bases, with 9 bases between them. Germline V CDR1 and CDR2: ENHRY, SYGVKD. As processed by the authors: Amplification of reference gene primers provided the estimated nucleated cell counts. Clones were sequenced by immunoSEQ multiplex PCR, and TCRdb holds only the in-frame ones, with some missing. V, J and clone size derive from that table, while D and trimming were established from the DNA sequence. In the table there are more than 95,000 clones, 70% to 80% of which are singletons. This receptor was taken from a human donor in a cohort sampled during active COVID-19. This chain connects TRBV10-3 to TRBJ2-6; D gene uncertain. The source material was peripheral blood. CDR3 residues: CAISESFLRSGANVLTF. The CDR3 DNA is TGTGCCATCAGTGAGTCGTTTCTTCGCTCTGGGGCCAACGTCCTGACTTTC.